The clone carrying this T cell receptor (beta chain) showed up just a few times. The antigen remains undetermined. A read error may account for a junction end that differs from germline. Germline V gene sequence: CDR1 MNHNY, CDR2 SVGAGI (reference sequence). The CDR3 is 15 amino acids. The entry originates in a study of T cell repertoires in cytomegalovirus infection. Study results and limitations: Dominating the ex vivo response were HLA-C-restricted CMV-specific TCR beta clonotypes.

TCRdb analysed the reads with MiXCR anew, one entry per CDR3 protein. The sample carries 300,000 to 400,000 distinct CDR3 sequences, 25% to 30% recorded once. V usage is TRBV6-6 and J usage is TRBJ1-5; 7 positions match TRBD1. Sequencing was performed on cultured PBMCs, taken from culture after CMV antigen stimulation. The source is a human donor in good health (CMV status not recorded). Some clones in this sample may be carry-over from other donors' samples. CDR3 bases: TGTGCCAGCAATTACGTGGGGACAGAGGATCAGCCCCAGCATTTT. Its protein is CASNYVGTEDQPQHF.